These T cell receptor beta chains were read from a single sample in a study of identical twins. TCRdb ran MiXCR on the 5' RACE reads and lists one entry per CDR3 protein. Counted here are 1.5 million to 2 million distinct CDR3 sequences, more than 30% occurring once; the ten biggest clones make up around 0.3%. What was sequenced was cord blood. These receptors originate from a newborn girl in good health. Each CDR3 is given with its conserved first and last residue. Fields, in order: V gene, J gene, clone size, CDR3 length, CDR3 protein. Only some rows state a clone size, as once, few, many or a class for expanded clones.

>TRBV5-6|TRBJ2-3|.|14
CASNLDRGRDTQYF
>TRBV10-3|TRBJ1-1|few|15
CAISESAEMNTEAFF
>TRBV3-1|TRBJ2-7|.|17
CASSQGLAGDIGYEQYF
>TRBV6-1|TRBJ2-2|.|14
CASMRGTNTGELFF
>TRBV3-1|TRBJ2-2|once|15
CASSRPGLATGELFF
>TRBV2|TRBJ1-6|.|13
CASRFTTRAPLHF
>TRBV27|TRBJ2-3|.|15
CASNLGTLSTDTQYF
>TRBV25-1|TRBJ2-7|.|11
CASGELEEQYF
>TRBV5-6|TRBJ1-2|.|16
CASSLNPGQGGYGYTF
>TRBV28|TRBJ2-7|.|14
CASSRQGWSYEQYF
>TRBV7-2|TRBJ2-5|.|18
CASSFSPRFLANQETQYF
>TRBV6-5|TRBJ1-1|.|14
CASSYSYRNTEAFF
>TRBV11-2|TRBJ2-7|.|15
CASRRPGTRTYEQYF
>TRBV28|TRBJ1-2|.|16
CASGRAVDVWTRGYTF
>TRBV20-1|TRBJ2-3|few|15
CSATRTSGNVDTQYF
>TRBV2|TRBJ2-3|.|17
CASSEAAGQRAGDTQYF
>TRBV10-3|TRBJ2-7|many|16
CAISQSKAGGPHEQYF
>TRBV27|TRBJ2-7|.|16
CASNLKGTSSSYEQYF
>TRBV6-6|TRBJ1-2|.|17
CASSYSAEVKVLYGYTF
>TRBV7-2|TRBJ2-1|.|19
CASSSHRTSGRTSHNEQFF
>TRBV12-3/TRBV12-4|TRBJ2-1|few|13
CASVEERVGEQFF
>TRBV28|TRBJ2-5|many|14
CASSWDREKETQYF
>TRBV25-1|TRBJ2-3|.|19
CASSEGRDRIGLITDTQYF
>TRBV4-1|TRBJ1-4|.|16
CASSRSRDELNEKLFF
>TRBV11-2|TRBJ1-1|.|16
CASSLGRGGWDTEAFF
>TRBV4-2|TRBJ2-5|.|14
CASSQKDRGETQYF
>TRBV5-1|TRBJ1-4|.|13
CASSLVGRGKLFF
>TRBV30|TRBJ2-3|.|13
CAWSVLITDTQYF
>TRBV11-2|TRBJ1-2|few|17
CASSLAPALGRGYGYTF
>TRBV20-1|TRBJ1-2|.|11
CSASWMDGYTF
>TRBV12-3/TRBV12-4|TRBJ2-3|.|18
CASSFRGTGALGTDTQYF
>TRBV14|TRBJ2-3|.|17
CASSQDRGWPYGDTQYF
>TRBV6-1|TRBJ2-1|few|15
CASGLGTSGGDEQFF
>TRBV4-1|TRBJ1-5|few|16
CASSQGGFYSNQPQHF
>TRBV6-2/TRBV6-3|TRBJ2-5|many|12
CASSYRQETQYF
>TRBV6-1|TRBJ1-5|.|16
CASSEPRDRVNQPQHF
>TRBV20-1|TRBJ2-3|.|15
CSAPIAGGPSDTQYF
>TRBV6-2/TRBV6-3|TRBJ2-1|.|19
CASSYSLPVGGFGRNEQFF
>TRBV4-2|TRBJ2-7|many|15
CASSQDRDSSYEQYF
>TRBV5-1|TRBJ1-4|.|14
CASSARTRNEKLFF
>TRBV6-6|TRBJ1-1|few|13
CASSYRQSTEAFF
>TRBV5-1|TRBJ2-5|few|15
CASSLLDRGQETQYF
>TRBV12-3/TRBV12-4|TRBJ2-4|many|15
CASSLVGQALNIQYF
>TRBV29-1|TRBJ2-1|many|13
CSVAVSARNEQFF
>TRBV2|TRBJ2-6|.|15
CASSESISGANVLTF
>TRBV29-1|TRBJ2-5|.|12
CSVEEGIETQYF
>TRBV4-2|TRBJ2-1|many|15
CASSQTGDLYNEQFF
>TRBV7-8|TRBJ2-7|.|16
CASSGIIKGSSNEQYF
>TRBV5-1|TRBJ2-7|few|15
CASSLGGEINYEQYF
>TRBV10-3|TRBJ2-7|few|16
CAISESVAGAPTVQYF
>TRBV20-1|TRBJ2-4|.|16
CSARSPGQLAKNIQYF
>TRBV11-2|TRBJ2-1|few|16
CASSSAAGGPNHEQFF
>TRBV20-1|TRBJ2-5|.|14
CSAPPGAAQETQYF
>TRBV6-5|.|.|14
CASTYGGYGETQYF